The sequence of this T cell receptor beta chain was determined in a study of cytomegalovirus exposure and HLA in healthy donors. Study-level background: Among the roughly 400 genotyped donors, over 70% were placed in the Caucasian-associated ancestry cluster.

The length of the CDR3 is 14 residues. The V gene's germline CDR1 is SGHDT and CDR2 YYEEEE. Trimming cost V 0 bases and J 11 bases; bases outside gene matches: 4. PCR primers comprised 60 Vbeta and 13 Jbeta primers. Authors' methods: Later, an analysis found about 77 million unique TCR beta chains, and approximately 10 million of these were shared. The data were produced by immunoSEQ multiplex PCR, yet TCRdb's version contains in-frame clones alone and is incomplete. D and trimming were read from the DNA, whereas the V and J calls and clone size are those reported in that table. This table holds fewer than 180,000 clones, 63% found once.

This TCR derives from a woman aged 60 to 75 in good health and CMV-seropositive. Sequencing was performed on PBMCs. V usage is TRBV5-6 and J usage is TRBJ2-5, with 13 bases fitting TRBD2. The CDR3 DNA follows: TGTGCCAGCAGCTTGGGACTAGCGGGGGGAGAGCAGTACTTC. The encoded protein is CASSLGLAGGEQYF.